The 23 T cell receptor beta chains given below trace back to one sample, sequenced in a study of monozygotic twins with inflammatory bowel disease. TCRdb re-called the 5' RACE reads and catalogs CDR3 proteins one per entry, DNA excluded. Reported are about 110,000 distinct CDR3 sequences; the ten largest clones contain around 12%. The sample consisted of blood. The receptors come from a human donor with ulcerative colitis or Crohn's disease, or a healthy co-twin of an affected twin (not recorded which).

J is TRBJ2-7 and V is TRBV28; TCRdb names TRBD1, which stays unverified in the absence of DNA. CDR3 length: 15 amino acids. Germline CDR1 is MDHEN and CDR2 is SYDVKM. CDR3 region: CASSPNKGAVYEQYF.

This rearrangement joins TRBV24-1 to TRBJ1-3. The CDR3 is 14 residues long. Germline V gene lookup returns CDR1 KGHDR and CDR2 SFDVKD. CDR3 sequence: CATSDWRTGNTIYF.

The chain joins TRBV7-3 to TRBJ2-3. Per germline, CDR1 SGHTA and CDR2 FQGTGA. This CDR3 region has 15 residues. CDR3 amino acids: CASSLSPTSTDTQYF.

V is TRBV20-1 and J is TRBJ1-5; TCRdb's D call, TRBD1, is unchecked because there is no DNA. Germline V gene data show CDR1 as DFQATT and CDR2 as SNEGSKA (reference sequence). The CDR3 loop spans 14 amino acids. CDR3 region: CSGATGYSNQPQHF.

The V call is TRBV12-3 or TRBV12-4, the J call TRBJ2-7; TCRdb outputs TRBD2, but without DNA this stays unchecked. The CDR3 spans 14 residues. The CDR3 is CASSLREGPLKQYF.

The chain recombines TRBV6-1 with TRBJ1-5; as DNA is missing, the TRBD1 call by TCRdb cannot be tested. This CDR3 comprises 13 residues. CDR1 is MNHNS and CDR2 is SASEGT in the germline V gene. CDR3 region: CASSLQANQSQHF.

This chain uses TRBV3-1 with TRBJ1-4; without DNA, the TCRdb call of TRBD1 cannot be checked. From germline, CDR1 is LGHDT and CDR2 YNNKEL (reference sequence). The CDR3 length is 13 residues. CDR3 region: CASSQPGWEKLFF.

This chain connects TRBV11-1 to TRBJ2-1. Germline lookup yields CDR1 SGHAT and CDR2 FQDESV (reference sequence). There are 12 residues in the CDR3. The CDR3 reads CASSLSSSGQFF.

The genes are TRBV18 and TRBJ2-1; TCRdb calls TRBD2, which cannot be checked without DNA. The CDR3 sequence is 15 residues long. Germline assignment: CDR1 KGHSH and CDR2 LQKENI. CDR3 loop: CASSPPTGVGNEQFF.

The rearrangement uses TRBV29-1 and TRBJ1-2. The CDR3 spans 12 residues. From germline, CDR1 is SQVTM and CDR2 ANQGSEA. The CDR3 sequence is CSVTQGGDGYTF. The whole variable domain, filled in from reference TRBV29-1 and TRBJ1-2, reads SAVISQKPSRDICQRGTSLTIQCQVDSQVTMMFWYRQQPGQSLTLIATANQGSEATYESGFVIDKFPISRPNLTFSTLTVSNMSPEDSSIYLCSVTQGGDGYTFGSGTRLTVV.

The CDR3 here is CASSQEGTSFYEQYF. The chain links TRBV19 to TRBJ2-7; absent DNA, TCRdb's TRBD2 call cannot be checked. CDR1 and CDR2 from the germline V gene are LNHDA and SQIVND (reference sequence). This CDR3 region has 15 residues.

This chain links TRBV5-1 with TRBJ2-5. The CDR3 is made up of 12 amino acids. Germline CDR1 SGHRS, CDR2 YFSETQ. The CDR3 loop reads CASSLAQETQYF.

The V call is TRBV15, the J call TRBJ2-5; TCRdb returns TRBD1, unconfirmable since there is no DNA. CDR3 length: 16 amino acids. From germline, CDR1 is LNHNV and CDR2 YYDKDF (reference sequence). The CDR3 here is CATSRAGGQVGETQYF.

The chain couples TRBV5-1 to TRBJ1-3. This CDR3 is built from 18 residues. Looked up from germline, CDR1 is SGHRS and CDR2 is YFSETQ. CDR3 residues: CASSLGSNIGGTGNTIYF.

This chain links TRBV19 with TRBJ2-1; there is no DNA to check the TCRdb D call of TRBD1. Germline V CDR1 and CDR2: LNHDA, SQIVND (reference sequence). This CDR3 contains 15 residues. CDR3 amino acids: CASSIGNPLGNEQFF.

The CDR3 protein is CSVAQSTDTQYF. The chain recombines TRBV29-1 with TRBJ2-3. From germline, CDR1 is SQVTM and CDR2 ANQGSEA. The CDR3 runs 12 residues.

The rearrangement joins TRBV7-2 to TRBJ2-1; TCRdb outputs TRBD2, but without DNA this stays unchecked. The CDR3 totals 15 residues. Germline CDR1 and CDR2: SGHTA and FQGNSA. The CDR3 here is CASSLGLAGRNEQFF.

The rearrangement joins TRBV4-1 to TRBJ2-2. In germline, CDR1 is MGHRA, CDR2 YSYEKL. This CDR3 contains 12 residues. This CDR3 reads CASSRRDRELFF.

The chain recombines TRBV28 with TRBJ2-7; TCRdb designates TRBD1, a call that cannot be tested without DNA. This CDR3 contains 16 residues. From germline, CDR1 is MDHEN and CDR2 SYDVKM. This CDR3 is CASSLLGARGQDEQYF. Based on the CDR3 plus reference TRBV28 and TRBJ2-7, the full variable domain is DVKVTQSSRYLVKRTGEKVFLECVQDMDHENMFWYRQDPGLGLRLIYFSYDVKMKEKGDIPEGYSVSREKKERFSLILESASTNQTSMYLCASSLLGARGQDEQYFGPGTRLTVT.

The rearrangement uses TRBV7-2 and TRBJ2-3; TCRdb names TRBD1, which stays unverified in the absence of DNA. The V gene's germline CDR1 is SGHTA and CDR2 FQGNSA. The CDR3 runs to 13 residues. CDR3 residues: CASSSPGGDTQYF.

The rearrangement links TRBV20-1 to TRBJ2-7. CDR1 is DFQATT, CDR2 SNEGSKA, per germline (reference sequence). The CDR3 covers 13 residues. The CDR3 loop is CSARTTDRYEQYF.

The chain uses TRBV7-9 and TRBJ2-7; TCRdb selects TRBD1, and the lack of DNA leaves this call unchecked. The CDR3 is 15 amino acids. Germline V gene sequence: CDR1 SEHNR, CDR2 FQNEAQ (reference sequence). CDR3 loop: CASSPQGSGTEKKYF.

The V gene is TRBV20-1, the J gene TRBJ2-1; as DNA is missing, the TRBD1 call by TCRdb cannot be tested. The CDR3 extends over 16 amino acids. Germline CDR1 is DFQATT and CDR2 is SNEGSKA (reference sequence). The CDR3 sequence is CSARTGFDFSYNEQFF.